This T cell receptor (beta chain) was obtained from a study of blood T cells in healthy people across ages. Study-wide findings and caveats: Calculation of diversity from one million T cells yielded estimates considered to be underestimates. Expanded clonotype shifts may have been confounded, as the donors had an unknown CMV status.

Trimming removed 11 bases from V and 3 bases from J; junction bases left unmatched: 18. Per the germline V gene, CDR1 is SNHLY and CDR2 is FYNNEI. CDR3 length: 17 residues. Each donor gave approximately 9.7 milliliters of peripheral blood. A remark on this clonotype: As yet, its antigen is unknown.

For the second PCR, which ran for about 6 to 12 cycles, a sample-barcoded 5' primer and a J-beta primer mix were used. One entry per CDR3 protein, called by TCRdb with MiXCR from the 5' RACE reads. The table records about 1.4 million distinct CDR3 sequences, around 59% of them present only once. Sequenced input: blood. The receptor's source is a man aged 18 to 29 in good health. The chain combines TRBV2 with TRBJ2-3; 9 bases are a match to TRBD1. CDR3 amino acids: CAGHTQTGGIGTDTQYF. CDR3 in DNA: TGTGCCGGACATACCCAGACAGGGGGAATTGGGACAGATACGCAGTATTTT.